Each of the 12 T cell receptor beta chains below was sequenced from the same sample in a study of PD-1 blockade in classical Hodgkin lymphoma. Libraries were prepared by immunoSEQ multiplex PCR; TCRdb keeps only in-frame clonotypes and omits some of them. The table records about 42,000 clones, under 75% of them present only once. Relapses following autologous stem cell transplantation were seen in all patients, with brentuximab vedotin exposure varying. This specimen consisted of peripheral blood mononuclear cells (PBMCs), obtained at baseline. The receptor set was obtained from a human donor with classical Hodgkin lymphoma.

The rearrangement uses TRBV5-4 and TRBJ1-1, with D unresolved. The germline V gene encodes CDR1 SGHNT and CDR2 YYREEE (reference sequence). CDR3 length: 13 amino acids. The V and J ends lost 4 bases and 1 base respectively, with 8 bases between them. DNA for the CDR3: TGTGCCAGCAGCCGGAGGCAGAACACTGAAGCTTTCTTT. Its translation: CASSRRQNTEAFF.

This clone has only a few counts. V usage is TRBV20-1 and J usage is TRBJ2-1; D not certain. The CDR3 consists of 11 residues. V lost 6 bases and J lost 5, with 8 bases in between. Germline lookup yields CDR1 DFQATT and CDR2 SNEGSKA (reference sequence). In DNA form, the CDR3 reads TGCAGTGCCGCCTGGAACAATGAGCAGTTCTTC. It translates to CSAAWNNEQFF.

The table lists this clone with a few counts. The chain joins TRBV7-6 to TRBJ2-3; D remains ambiguous. V was clipped by 1 base and J by 2 bases, with 4 bases between them. The CDR3 has 13 amino acids. Looked up from germline, CDR1 is SGHVS and CDR2 is FNYEAQ. The CDR3 DNA reads as TGTGCCAGCAGCTTAGGATACACAGATACGCAGTATTTT. Its translation is CASSLGYTDTQYF.

The chain carries TRBV6-5 and TRBJ2-1; no definite D call. V lost 0 bases, J lost 1 base, and 10 bases lay in between. CDR1 and CDR2 (germline): MNHEY, SVGAGI. The CDR3 has 16 residues. In DNA, the CDR3 is TGTGCCAGCAGTTACTCAGGGCAGAGTTCCTACAATGAGCAGTTCTTC. Protein: CASSYSGQSSYNEQFF.

The CDR3 DNA reads TGTGCCAGCAGTTTAAGCCCCGGGGAGCTGTTTTTT. The encoded protein is CASSLSPGELFF. The V call is TRBV28, the J call TRBJ2-2; no reliable D call. CDR3 length: 12 residues. Trimming shortened V by 2 bases and J by 6 bases, and 4 bases separated the two germline ends. CDR1 is MDHEN and CDR2 is SYDVKM in the germline V gene.

The chain carries TRBV5-6 and TRBJ2-2; TRBD1 agrees at 9 bases. The V gene's germline CDR1 is SGHDT and CDR2 YYEEEE. The V and J ends lost 4 bases and 7 bases, in that order; junction bases with no gene match: 8. This CDR3 is 15 amino acids long. Here the CDR3 DNA reads TGTGCCAGCAGCGATCCGGGACAGGGAATCGGGGAGCTGTTTTTT. Its translation is CASSDPGQGIGELFF.

CDR3 region: CASSLVVTGQETQYF. The CDR3 bases are TGTGCCAGCAGCTTAGTAGTCACAGGACAAGAGACCCAGTACTTC. V gene TRBV11-2 combines with J gene TRBJ2-5, with a possible D match to TRBD1 (5 bases). The CDR3 contains 15 residues. From germline, CDR1 is SGHAT and CDR2 FQNNGV. Trimming removed 1 base from V and 2 bases from J, with 11 bases in between.

J is TRBJ2-1 and V is TRBV28, with TRBD1 as a possible D gene (6 bases). The germline gives CDR1 MDHEN, CDR2 SYDVKM. Trimming pared 4 bases from V and 4 bases from J, leaving 17 bases between. The CDR3 length is 16 residues. In nucleotides, the CDR3 is TGTGCCAGCAGTTCGGAGCCAGGGGAAGTATACAATGAGCAGTTCTTC. Translating it yields CASSSEPGEVYNEQFF.

The J gene is TRBJ1-6, the V gene TRBV7-2; a weak D match, TRBD1 (5 bases). The CDR3 is made up of 17 amino acids. With 3 bases removed from V and 7 bases from J, the gap between germline ends came to 19 bases. The germline V gene encodes CDR1 SGHTA and CDR2 FQGNSA. CDR3 loop: CASSFTGAGYRNSPLHF. The DNA of the CDR3 is TGTGCCAGCAGCTTTACAGGCGCAGGGTACCGGAATTCACCCCTCCACTTT.

The rearrangement joins TRBV29-1 to TRBJ1-2; 9 bases are a match to TRBD1. The CDR3 has 13 residues. Germline V lookup: CDR1 SQVTM, CDR2 ANQGSEA. The junction had 3 bases not matched to a gene; V was cut back by 0 bases and J by 7 bases. CDR3: CSVEDGTGSGYTF. CDR3 sequence (DNA): TGCAGCGTTGAAGACGGGACAGGGAGTGGCTACACCTTC.

The rearrangement links TRBV6-5 to TRBJ1-2, with a tentative D call TRBD1 (6 bases). Germline lookup yields CDR1 MNHEY and CDR2 SVGAGI. Trimming left V 1 base short and J 8 bases short, with 14 bases between. The CDR3 sequence is 14 residues long. CDR3 coding DNA: TGTGCCAGCAGTTACTTTTCAGGGGACAAGGGCTACACCTTC. This sequence encodes CASSYFSGDKGYTF.

Written as DNA, the CDR3 is TGCAGCCTCAGGGAGAATCAAGGCTACACCTTC. This encodes CSLRENQGYTF. The chain uses TRBV29-1 and TRBJ1-2; D may be TRBD1 (5 bases). Germline V gene sequence: CDR1 SQVTM, CDR2 ANQGSEA. Between the trimmed V and J ends, which lost 8 bases and 8 bases, there was a span of 15 bases. This CDR3 region has 11 residues.